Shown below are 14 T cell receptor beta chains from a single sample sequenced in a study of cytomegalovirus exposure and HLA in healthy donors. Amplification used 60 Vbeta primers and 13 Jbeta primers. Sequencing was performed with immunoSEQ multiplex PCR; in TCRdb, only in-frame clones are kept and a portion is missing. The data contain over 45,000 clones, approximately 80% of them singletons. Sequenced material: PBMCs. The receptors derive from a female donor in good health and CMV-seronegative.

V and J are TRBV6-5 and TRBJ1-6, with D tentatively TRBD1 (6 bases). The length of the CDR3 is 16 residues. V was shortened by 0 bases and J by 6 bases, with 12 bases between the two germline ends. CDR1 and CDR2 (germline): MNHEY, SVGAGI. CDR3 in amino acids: CASSYSRGRGNSPLHF. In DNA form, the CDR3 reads TGTGCCAGCAGTTACTCGAGGGGCAGGGGTAATTCACCCCTCCACTTT.

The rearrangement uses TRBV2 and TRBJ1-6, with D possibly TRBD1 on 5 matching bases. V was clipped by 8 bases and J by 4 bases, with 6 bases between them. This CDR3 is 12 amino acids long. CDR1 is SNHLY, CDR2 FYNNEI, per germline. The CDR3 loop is CASRQYNSPLHF. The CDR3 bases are TGTGCCAGCCGACAGTATAATTCACCCCTCCACTTT.

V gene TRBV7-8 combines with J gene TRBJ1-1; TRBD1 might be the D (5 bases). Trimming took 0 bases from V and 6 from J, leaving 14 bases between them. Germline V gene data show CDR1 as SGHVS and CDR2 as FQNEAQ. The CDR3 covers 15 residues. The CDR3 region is CASSLAGGERSEAFF. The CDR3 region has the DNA TGTGCCAGCAGCTTAGCGGGGGGGGAGAGGTCTGAAGCTTTCTTT. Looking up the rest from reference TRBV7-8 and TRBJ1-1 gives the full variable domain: GAGVSQSPRYKVAKRGQDVALRCDPISGHVSLFWYQQALGQGPEFLTYFQNEAQLDKSGLPSDRFFAERPEGSVSTLKIQRTQQEDSAVYLCASSLAGGERSEAFFGQGTRLTVV.

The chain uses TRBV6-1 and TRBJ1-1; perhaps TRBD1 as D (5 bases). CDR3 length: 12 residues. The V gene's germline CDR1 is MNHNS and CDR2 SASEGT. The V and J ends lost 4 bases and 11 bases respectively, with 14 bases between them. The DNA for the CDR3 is TGTGCCAGCAGTGCCTTTCAGGGTACGGCTTTCTTT. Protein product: CASSAFQGTAFF.

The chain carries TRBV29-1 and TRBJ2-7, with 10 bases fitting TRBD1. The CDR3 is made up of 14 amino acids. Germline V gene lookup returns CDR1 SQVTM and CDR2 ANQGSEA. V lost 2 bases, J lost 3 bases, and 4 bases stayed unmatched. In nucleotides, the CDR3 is TGCAGCGTTGAAATGACAGGGGGCCGCTACGAGCAGTACTTC. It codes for CSVEMTGGRYEQYF.

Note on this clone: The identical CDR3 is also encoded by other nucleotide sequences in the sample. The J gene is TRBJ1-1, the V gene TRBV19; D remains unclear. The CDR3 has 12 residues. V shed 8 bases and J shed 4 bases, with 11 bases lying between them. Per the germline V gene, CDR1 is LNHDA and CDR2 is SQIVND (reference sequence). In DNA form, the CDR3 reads TGTGCCAGTCAAGTAGATGCCACTGAAGCTTTCTTT. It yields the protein CASQVDATEAFF.

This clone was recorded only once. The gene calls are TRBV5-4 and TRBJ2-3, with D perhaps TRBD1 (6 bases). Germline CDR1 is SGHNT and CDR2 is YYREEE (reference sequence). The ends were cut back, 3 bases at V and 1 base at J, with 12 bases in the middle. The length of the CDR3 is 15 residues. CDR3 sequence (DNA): TGTGCCAGCAGCTCAGGGGAGAGTGGCACAGATACGCAGTATTTT. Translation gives CASSSGESGTDTQYF. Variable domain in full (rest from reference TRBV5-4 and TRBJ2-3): ETGVTQSPTHLIKTRGQQVTLRCSSQSGHNTVSWYQQALGQGPQFIFQYYREEENGRGNFPPRFSGLQFPNYSSELNVNALELDDSALYLCASSSGESGTDTQYFGPGTRLTVL.

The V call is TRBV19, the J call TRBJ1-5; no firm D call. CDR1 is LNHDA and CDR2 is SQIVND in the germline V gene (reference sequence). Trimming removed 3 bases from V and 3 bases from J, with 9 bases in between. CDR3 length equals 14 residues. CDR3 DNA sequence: TGTGCCAGTAGTATGGGCGGGGTCAATCAGCCCCAGCATTTT. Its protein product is CASSMGGVNQPQHF.

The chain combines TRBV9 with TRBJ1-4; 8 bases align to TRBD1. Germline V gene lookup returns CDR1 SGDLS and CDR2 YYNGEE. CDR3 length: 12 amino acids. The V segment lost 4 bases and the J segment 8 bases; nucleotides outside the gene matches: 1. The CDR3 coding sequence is TGTGCCAGCAGCCGGACAGGGGAAAAACTGTTTTTT. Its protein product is CASSRTGEKLFF.

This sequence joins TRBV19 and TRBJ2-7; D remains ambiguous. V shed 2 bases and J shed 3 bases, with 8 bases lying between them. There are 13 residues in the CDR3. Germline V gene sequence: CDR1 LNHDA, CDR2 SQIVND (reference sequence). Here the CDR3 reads CASSISAGYEQYF. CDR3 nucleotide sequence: TGTGCCAGTAGTATATCGGCAGGCTACGAGCAGTACTTC.

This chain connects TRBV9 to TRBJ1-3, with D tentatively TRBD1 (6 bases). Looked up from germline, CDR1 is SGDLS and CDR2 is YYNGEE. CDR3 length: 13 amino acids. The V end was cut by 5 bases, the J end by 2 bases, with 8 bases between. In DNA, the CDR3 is TGTGCCAGCAGGGACAGCGCTGGAAACACCATATATTTT. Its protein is CASRDSAGNTIYF.

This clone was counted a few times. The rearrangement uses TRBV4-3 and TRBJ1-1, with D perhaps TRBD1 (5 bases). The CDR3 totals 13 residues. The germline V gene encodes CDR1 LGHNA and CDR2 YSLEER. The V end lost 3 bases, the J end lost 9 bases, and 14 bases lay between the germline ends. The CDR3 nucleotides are TGCGCCAGCAGCCATACTCAGGGTTATCAAGCTTTCTTT. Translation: CASSHTQGYQAFF.

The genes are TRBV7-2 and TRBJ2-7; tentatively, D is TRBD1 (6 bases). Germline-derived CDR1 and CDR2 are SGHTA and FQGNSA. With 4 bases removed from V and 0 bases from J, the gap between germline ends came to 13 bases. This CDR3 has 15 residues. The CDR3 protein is CASSSLTGDSYEQYF. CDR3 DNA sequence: TGTGCCAGCAGCTCACTGACAGGCGACTCCTACGAGCAGTACTTC.

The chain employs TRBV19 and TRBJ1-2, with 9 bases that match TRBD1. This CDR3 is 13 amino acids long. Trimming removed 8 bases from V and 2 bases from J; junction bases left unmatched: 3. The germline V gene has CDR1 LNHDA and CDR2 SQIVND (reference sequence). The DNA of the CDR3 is TGTGCCAGTTGGGACAGGGACAACTATGGCTACACCTTC. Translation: CASWDRDNYGYTF. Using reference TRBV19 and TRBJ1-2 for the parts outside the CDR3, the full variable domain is DGGITQSPKYLFRKEGQNVTLSCEQNLNHDAMYWYRQDPGQGLRLIYYSQIVNDFQKGDIAEGYSVSREKKESFPLTVTSAQKNPTAFYLCASWDRDNYGYTFGSGTRLTVV.